This is a list of T cell receptor beta chains from one sample in a study of cytomegalovirus exposure and HLA in healthy donors. Some clones are missing from TCRdb's copy, which holds only in-frame ones; the method was immunoSEQ multiplex PCR. The sample yields some 110,000 clones, 60% to 75% seen once. Sequencing input: PBMCs. The receptor source for this set is a male donor in good health and CMV-seropositive. The CDR3 runs from the conserved cysteine through the conserved F or W. Each record gives: J gene, V gene, clone size, D gene, CDR3 protein, CDR3 DNA. A D gene is named only where the DNA matches it firmly. The size field is filled for only some rows; it gives once, few, many or a size class.

j_call: TRBJ2-3; v_call: TRBV29-1; clone_size: once; d_call: TRBD1; cdr3_aa: CSVLRDRVIVGTDTQYF; cdr3_nt: TGCAGCGTTCTCCGGGACAGGGTCATAGTGGGGACAGATACGCAGTATTTT
j_call: TRBJ1-1; v_call: TRBV7-9; clone_size: few; d_call: TRBD1; cdr3_aa: CASSLVGTGRMNTEAFF; cdr3_nt: TGTGCCAGCAGCTTGGTAGGGACAGGGCGAATGAACACTGAAGCTTTCTTT
j_call: TRBJ1-4; v_call: TRBV30; clone_size: once; d_call: -; cdr3_aa: CAWSRGSGEKLFF; cdr3_nt: TGTGCCTGGAGTAGGGGGTCCGGTGAAAAACTGTTTTTT
j_call: TRBJ1-4; v_call: TRBV5-1; clone_size: -; d_call: TRBD1; cdr3_aa: CASSLEQGGEKLFF; cdr3_nt: TGCGCCAGCAGCTTGGAACAGGGGGGTGAAAAACTGTTTTTT
j_call: TRBJ2-2; v_call: TRBV7-9; clone_size: -; d_call: -; cdr3_aa: CASSPAGGSIELFF; cdr3_nt: TGTGCCAGCAGCCCCGCCGGCGGGTCTATTGAGCTGTTTTTT
j_call: TRBJ1-2; v_call: TRBV28; clone_size: -; d_call: -; cdr3_aa: CASSPSGALDGYTF; cdr3_nt: TGTGCCAGCAGTCCTTCAGGGGCGCTGGATGGCTACACCTTC
j_call: TRBJ2-1; v_call: TRBV7-3; clone_size: once; d_call: -; cdr3_aa: CASRLGGAGYNEQFF; cdr3_nt: TGTGCCAGCAGATTGGGGGGGGCGGGGTACAATGAGCAGTTCTTC
j_call: TRBJ1-6; v_call: TRBV11-2; clone_size: -; d_call: -; cdr3_aa: CASSVSVNSPLHF; cdr3_nt: TGTGCCAGCAGCGTCAGCGTTAATTCACCCCTCCACTTT
j_call: TRBJ2-2; v_call: TRBV9; clone_size: -; d_call: TRBD2; cdr3_aa: CASSPWTSGGPAGELFF; cdr3_nt: TGTGCCAGCAGCCCCTGGACTAGCGGGGGCCCGGCCGGGGAGCTGTTTTTT
j_call: TRBJ2-1; v_call: TRBV28; clone_size: -; d_call: TRBD2; cdr3_aa: CASSPLAGGYNEQFF; cdr3_nt: TGTGCCAGCAGTCCTCTAGCGGGGGGATACAATGAGCAGTTCTTC
j_call: TRBJ2-3; v_call: TRBV2; clone_size: -; d_call: -; cdr3_aa: CASKPGSTDTQYF; cdr3_nt: TGTGCCAGCAAGCCGGGATCCACAGATACGCAGTATTTT
j_call: TRBJ1-3; v_call: TRBV6-1; clone_size: -; d_call: TRBD1; cdr3_aa: CASSEFLVRGISGNTIYF; cdr3_nt: TGTGCCAGCAGTGAATTTCTGGTCAGGGGGATCTCTGGAAACACCATATATTTT
j_call: TRBJ2-1; v_call: TRBV27; clone_size: -; d_call: TRBD1; cdr3_aa: CASSFDRGTNEQFF; cdr3_nt: TGTGCCAGCAGTTTCGACAGGGGGACAAATGAGCAGTTCTTC
j_call: TRBJ2-5; v_call: TRBV4-2; clone_size: few; d_call: -; cdr3_aa: CASSQEGGGKETQYF; cdr3_nt: TGTGCCAGCAGCCAAGAAGGGGGGGGGAAAGAGACCCAGTACTTC
j_call: TRBJ2-2; v_call: TRBV5-1; clone_size: -; d_call: -; cdr3_aa: CASSPSGAGRYGELFF; cdr3_nt: TGCGCCAGCAGCCCCTCTGGGGCAGGTCGGTACGGGGAGCTGTTTTTT
j_call: TRBJ2-3; v_call: TRBV5-4; clone_size: -; d_call: TRBD2; cdr3_aa: CASSLGGDYDITDTQYF; cdr3_nt: TGTGCCAGCAGCTTGGGGGGGGACTACGATATCACAGATACGCAGTATTTT
j_call: TRBJ2-1; v_call: TRBV27; clone_size: -; d_call: TRBD1; cdr3_aa: CASRPTGGYNEQFF; cdr3_nt: TGTGCCAGCAGGCCTACAGGGGGCTACAATGAGCAGTTCTTC
j_call: TRBJ1-1; v_call: TRBV5-4; clone_size: few; d_call: TRBD1; cdr3_aa: CASSRTDRDTEAFF; cdr3_nt: TGTGCCAGCAGCCGCACCGACAGGGACACTGAAGCTTTCTTT
j_call: TRBJ1-1; v_call: TRBV4-3; clone_size: -; d_call: -; cdr3_aa: CASSLRQLPNTEAFF; cdr3_nt: TGCGCCAGCAGCCTCCGACAGTTGCCGAACACTGAAGCTTTCTTT
j_call: TRBJ2-3; v_call: TRBV18; clone_size: -; d_call: -; cdr3_aa: CASSPTTRGDTQYF; cdr3_nt: TGTGCCAGCTCACCGACCACAAGGGGAGATACGCAGTATTTT
j_call: TRBJ1-2; v_call: TRBV18; clone_size: -; d_call: -; cdr3_aa: CASSPTDGGRGYTF; cdr3_nt: TGTGCCAGCTCACCAACGGACGGGGGGAGAGGCTACACCTTC
j_call: TRBJ1-3; v_call: TRBV5-1; clone_size: -; d_call: -; cdr3_aa: CASSDTLSGNTIYF; cdr3_nt: TGCGCCAGCAGTGACACTCTCTCTGGAAACACCATATATTTT
j_call: TRBJ2-1; v_call: TRBV7-9; clone_size: -; d_call: TRBD1; cdr3_aa: CASSTPPGGWVGYNEQFF; cdr3_nt: TGTGCCAGCAGTACTCCCCCAGGGGGCTGGGTTGGATACAATGAGCAGTTCTTC
j_call: TRBJ2-5; v_call: TRBV18; clone_size: -; d_call: -; cdr3_aa: CASSTNYGETQYF; cdr3_nt: TGTGCCAGCTCAACGAACTACGGGGAGACCCAGTACTTC
j_call: TRBJ1-2; v_call: TRBV29-1; clone_size: -; d_call: TRBD1; cdr3_aa: CSVDMDRNYGYPF; cdr3_nt: TGCAGCGTTGACATGGACAGGAACTATGGCTACCCCTTC
j_call: TRBJ1-1; v_call: TRBV4-3; clone_size: -; d_call: -; cdr3_aa: CASSRAPNTEAFF; cdr3_nt: TGCGCCAGCAGCCGGGCCCCCAACACTGAAGCTTTCTTT
j_call: TRBJ1-5; v_call: TRBV4-3; clone_size: -; d_call: -; cdr3_aa: CASSQDQMGGQPQHF; cdr3_nt: TGCGCCAGCAGCCAAGATCAAATGGGGGGTCAGCCCCAGCATTTT
j_call: TRBJ2-5; v_call: TRBV28; clone_size: few; d_call: TRBD2; cdr3_aa: CASSIPGAGGRETQYF; cdr3_nt: TGTGCCAGCAGTATACCCGGAGCGGGAGGGCGAGAGACCCAGTACTTC
j_call: TRBJ2-3; v_call: TRBV18; clone_size: -; d_call: -; cdr3_aa: CASTIQGTQLTDTQYF; cdr3_nt: TGTGCCAGTACCATACAGGGGACTCAACTCACAGATACGCAGTATTTT
j_call: TRBJ2-7; v_call: TRBV15; clone_size: -; d_call: TRBD1; cdr3_aa: CATSTGDRGYEQYF; cdr3_nt: TGTGCCACCAGCACTGGGGACAGGGGATACGAGCAGTACTTC
j_call: TRBJ2-1; v_call: TRBV29-1; clone_size: -; d_call: TRBD2; cdr3_aa: CSAAGTSGLRQFF; cdr3_nt: TGCAGCGCCGCCGGGACTAGCGGGTTACGGCAGTTCTTC
j_call: TRBJ1-2; v_call: TRBV4-2; clone_size: few; d_call: TRBD1; cdr3_aa: CASSQDRDRGPGYTF; cdr3_nt: TGTGCCAGCAGCCAAGATAGGGACAGGGGACCCGGCTACACCTTC
j_call: TRBJ2-7; v_call: TRBV27; clone_size: -; d_call: -; cdr3_aa: CASSLRVGADSSYEQYF; cdr3_nt: TGTGCCAGCAGTTTAAGGGTGGGGGCGGATAGCTCCTACGAGCAGTACTTC
j_call: TRBJ2-7; v_call: TRBV5-8; clone_size: -; d_call: TRBD1; cdr3_aa: CASSLVDRVLYEQYF; cdr3_nt: TGTGCCAGCAGCTTGGTCGACAGGGTCTTATACGAGCAGTACTTC
j_call: TRBJ2-3; v_call: TRBV7-2; clone_size: once; d_call: -; cdr3_aa: CASSSSFGSTDTQYF; cdr3_nt: TGTGCCAGCAGTTCATCATTTGGCAGCACAGATACGCAGTATTTT
j_call: TRBJ2-3; v_call: TRBV27; clone_size: -; d_call: -; cdr3_aa: CASLSSTDTQYF; cdr3_nt: TGTGCCAGCCTTTCTAGCACAGATACGCAGTATTTT
j_call: TRBJ2-7; v_call: TRBV18; clone_size: -; d_call: TRBD1; cdr3_aa: CASSPTGKAHEQYF; cdr3_nt: TGTGCCAGCTCACCGACAGGGAAAGCCCACGAGCAGTACTTC
j_call: TRBJ1-4; v_call: TRBV7-2; clone_size: -; d_call: -; cdr3_aa: CASSLTQGREKLFF; cdr3_nt: TGTGCCAGCAGCTTAACGCAGGGGCGGGAAAAACTGTTTTTT
j_call: TRBJ1-1; v_call: TRBV7-9; clone_size: -; d_call: TRBD1; cdr3_aa: CASSFYRDRVIEAFF; cdr3_nt: TGTGCCAGCAGCTTTTATAGGGACAGGGTCATCGAAGCTTTCTTT
j_call: TRBJ1-5; v_call: TRBV6-5; clone_size: -; d_call: TRBD1; cdr3_aa: CDAKGQGKQPQHF; cdr3_nt: TGTGATGCCAAGGGACAGGGCAAACAGCCCCAGCATTTT
j_call: TRBJ2-5; v_call: TRBV6-1; clone_size: -; d_call: -; cdr3_aa: CASSEVQGQETQYF; cdr3_nt: TGTGCCAGCAGTGAAGTCCAGGGGCAAGAGACCCAGTACTTC
j_call: TRBJ1-5; v_call: TRBV10-3; clone_size: -; d_call: TRBD1; cdr3_aa: CAIVGTGDYSNQPQHF; cdr3_nt: TGTGCCATCGTAGGGACAGGCGACTATAGCAATCAGCCCCAGCATTTT
j_call: TRBJ1-2; v_call: TRBV20-1; clone_size: few; d_call: -; cdr3_aa: CSAAPGYGYTF; cdr3_nt: TGCAGTGCCGCTCCAGGTTATGGCTACACCTTC
j_call: TRBJ1-2; v_call: TRBV7-9; clone_size: few; d_call: -; cdr3_aa: CASSFGDMRAYGYTF; cdr3_nt: TGTGCCAGCAGCTTCGGTGATATGAGGGCCTATGGCTACACCTTC
j_call: TRBJ1-5; v_call: TRBV19; clone_size: -; d_call: -; cdr3_aa: CASTTTDRRNQPQHF; cdr3_nt: TGTGCCAGTACTACCACGGACAGACGCAATCAGCCCCAGCATTTT
j_call: TRBJ2-3; v_call: TRBV7-2; clone_size: -; d_call: TRBD2; cdr3_aa: CASSPFLTSGRLDTQYF; cdr3_nt: TGTGCCAGCAGCCCCTTCCTTACTAGCGGCCGTTTAGATACGCAGTATTTT
j_call: TRBJ1-5; v_call: TRBV18; clone_size: few; d_call: TRBD1; cdr3_aa: CASSRDRVAQHF; cdr3_nt: TGTGCCAGCTCACGAGACAGGGTTGCCCAGCATTTT
j_call: TRBJ2-7; v_call: TRBV27; clone_size: -; d_call: TRBD2; cdr3_aa: CASSTPGLARDEQYF; cdr3_nt: TGTGCCAGCAGTACCCCGGGACTAGCGAGGGACGAGCAGTACTTC
j_call: TRBJ2-1; v_call: TRBV7-2; clone_size: -; d_call: TRBD2; cdr3_aa: CASSLEVSKAGGPYEQFF; cdr3_nt: TGTGCCAGCAGCTTAGAGGTTTCTAAAGCGGGAGGGCCATATGAGCAGTTCTTC
j_call: TRBJ1-4; v_call: TRBV2; clone_size: once; d_call: -; cdr3_aa: CASSDPEGNEKLFF; cdr3_nt: TGTGCCAGCAGTGATCCCGAGGGTAATGAAAAACTGTTTTTT
j_call: TRBJ2-3; v_call: TRBV7-3; clone_size: -; d_call: TRBD2; cdr3_aa: CASSSPISGQGTDTQYF; cdr3_nt: TGTGCCAGCAGCTCCCCTATTAGCGGGCAAGGCACAGATACGCAGTATTTT
j_call: TRBJ2-1; v_call: TRBV27; clone_size: -; d_call: -; cdr3_aa: CASRGGGYNEQFF; cdr3_nt: TGTGCCAGCAGGGGTGGGGGGTACAATGAGCAGTTCTTC
j_call: TRBJ2-3; v_call: TRBV7-2; clone_size: -; d_call: -; cdr3_aa: CASSPSGWGDRNTQYF; cdr3_nt: TGTGCCAGCAGCCCCTCCGGATGGGGAGATAGAAATACGCAGTATTTT
j_call: TRBJ2-3; v_call: TRBV5-1; clone_size: -; d_call: TRBD1; cdr3_aa: CASGTGHTDTQYF; cdr3_nt: TGCGCCAGCGGGACAGGACACACAGATACGCAGTATTTT
j_call: TRBJ2-7; v_call: TRBV6-1; clone_size: -; d_call: TRBD1; cdr3_aa: CASSAWTGAISYEQYF; cdr3_nt: TGTGCCAGCAGTGCGTGGACAGGGGCCATCTCCTACGAGCAGTACTTC
j_call: TRBJ2-1; v_call: TRBV7-6; clone_size: -; d_call: -; cdr3_aa: CASSLFGGGNEQFF; cdr3_nt: TGTGCCAGCAGCTTATTTGGGGGAGGCAATGAGCAGTTCTTC